The source of this T cell receptor beta chain is a study of T cell repertoires in ileal Crohn's disease. Study in general: Postoperative therapy was given to about half: 11 thiopurines, around 17 anti-TNF agents. Study-wide results and limits: Compared with CD4 T cells, sorted CD8 cells carried more expanded clones.

With respect to this clone: Its antigen is undetermined.

Eligibility required adulthood, ileal or ileocolonic Crohn's disease and indicated ileocolonic resection. The repertoire was sequenced with immunoSEQ multiplex PCR; TCRdb's copy has only in-frame clones and lacks some. The data contain fewer than 10,000 clones, 77% of them singletons. The sequence came from an adult with Crohn's disease. The sample taken for sequencing was ileal tissue.

The CDR3 sequence: CASSGTSGGYNEQFF. CDR3 DNA sequence: TGTGCCAGCAGTGGGACTAGCGGGGGGTACAATGAGCAGTTCTTC. V and J are TRBV6-4 and TRBJ2-1, with 14 bases that match TRBD2. The germline gives CDR1 MRHNA, CDR2 SNTAGT. The CDR3 spans 15 residues. V lost 4 bases and J lost 4; bases outside the gene matches: 0.